Listed here are 10 T cell receptor beta chains from one sample, sequenced in a study of T cell clonotyping in hematopoietic cell transplantation. Assay used: immunoSEQ multiplex PCR; TCRdb lists only in-frame clones, some missing. The table has just under 20,000 clones, more than 65% seen once. What was sequenced was peripheral blood mononuclear cells. The receptors come from a man aged 55 to 70 in good health. Some clones in this sample may be carry-over from other donors' samples.

The rearrangement uses TRBV30 and TRBJ1-2; 9 positions agree with TRBD1. V gave up 2 bases and J gave up 5 bases; unmatched junction bases: 15. The CDR3 covers 17 residues. The V gene's germline CDR1 is GTSNPN and CDR2 SVGIG (reference sequence). CDR3 nucleotides: TGTGCCTGGAGTCAGACAGGGGGGTTAATATCTGAGTATGGCTACACCTTC. Protein: CAWSQTGGLISEYGYTF.

J is TRBJ2-7 and V is TRBV5-4, with 7 bases that match TRBD2. The length of the CDR3 is 14 residues. The germline CDR1 and CDR2 sequences are SGHNT and YYREEE (reference sequence). With V trimmed by 0 bases and J by 2 bases, 2 bases remained unmatched. CDR3 DNA sequence: TGTGCCAGCAGCTTGGCTAGCGGCACCTACGAGCAGTACTTC. Its translation: CASSLASGTYEQYF.

This rearrangement joins TRBV4-3 to TRBJ2-7; TRBD1 agrees at 10 bases. CDR1 and CDR2 (germline): LGHNA, YSLEER. V gave up 1 base and J gave up 5 bases; unmatched junction bases: 5. This CDR3 has 15 amino acids. In DNA, the CDR3 is TGCGCCAGCAGCCAAGGGGGACAGGGGACCCACGAGCAGTACTTC. This encodes CASSQGGQGTHEQYF.

This rearrangement joins TRBV12-5 to TRBJ2-7; D gene uncertain. Trimming pared 5 bases from V and 3 bases from J, leaving 11 bases between. Germline CDR1 LGHNT, CDR2 FRNRAP. The CDR3 has 13 residues. CDR3 protein: CASGGMDLYEQYF. The CDR3 DNA reads TGTGCTAGTGGTGGGATGGACCTCTACGAGCAGTACTTC.

Only a few counts were recorded for this clone. This chain joins TRBV30 and TRBJ1-2; no firm D call. V was clipped by 2 bases and J by 7 bases, with 8 bases between them. In germline, CDR1 is GTSNPN, CDR2 SVGIG (reference sequence). The CDR3 is made up of 11 amino acids. CDR3 amino acids: CAWSLSGGYTF. CDR3 coding DNA: TGTGCCTGGAGTTTAAGCGGTGGCTACACCTTC.

This CDR3 reads CASSPDSSNQPQHF. In DNA form, the CDR3 reads TGTGCCAGCAGCCCAGACAGTAGCAATCAGCCCCAGCATTTT. The genes are TRBV7-2 and TRBJ1-5; tentative D call: TRBD1 (5 bases). Germline V lookup: CDR1 SGHTA, CDR2 FQGNSA. The CDR3 is made up of 14 amino acids. V lost 5 bases to trimming and J lost 0 bases, with 8 bases between them.

This chain uses TRBV7-2 with TRBJ1-2, with D maybe TRBD1 (6 bases). CDR1 is SGHTA and CDR2 is FQGNSA in the germline V gene. With 4 bases removed from V and 8 bases from J, the gap between germline ends came to 20 bases. The CDR3 runs 15 residues. The CDR3 region is CASSSQLGGGGGYTF. CDR3 nucleotide sequence: TGTGCCAGCAGCTCCCAGCTGGGGGGCGGGGGAGGCTACACCTTC.

J is TRBJ2-5 and V is TRBV27, with a possible D match to TRBD2 (6 bases). The germline V gene has CDR1 MNHEY and CDR2 SMNVEV (reference sequence). This CDR3 has 15 residues. V lost 5 bases and J 3 bases, leaving 16 bases between the germline ends. This CDR3 reads CASSPLDYLKETQYF. Written as DNA, the CDR3 is TGTGCCAGCAGTCCCTTGGACTATCTCAAAGAGACCCAGTACTTC.

The chain uses TRBV13 and TRBJ2-3; 7 nucleotides align to TRBD2. Trimming cost V 2 bases and J 5 bases; bases outside gene matches: 7. CDR1 PRHDT and CDR2 FYEKMQ come from the germline V gene (reference sequence). The CDR3 covers 15 residues. CDR3 protein: CASSLLAGEGDTQYF. In DNA form, the CDR3 reads TGTGCCAGCAGCTTACTCGCGGGAGAGGGAGATACGCAGTATTTT.

This clone was recorded a few times. The chain has TRBV9 and TRBJ2-2; tentatively, D is TRBD2 (6 bases). V was pared by 3 bases and J by 3 bases, with 15 bases between. From germline, CDR1 is SGDLS and CDR2 YYNGEE. This CDR3 contains 16 residues. CDR3 residues: CASSAGVAAYTGELFF. CDR3 in DNA: TGTGCCAGCAGCGCGGGGGTAGCGGCATACACCGGGGAGCTGTTTTTT.